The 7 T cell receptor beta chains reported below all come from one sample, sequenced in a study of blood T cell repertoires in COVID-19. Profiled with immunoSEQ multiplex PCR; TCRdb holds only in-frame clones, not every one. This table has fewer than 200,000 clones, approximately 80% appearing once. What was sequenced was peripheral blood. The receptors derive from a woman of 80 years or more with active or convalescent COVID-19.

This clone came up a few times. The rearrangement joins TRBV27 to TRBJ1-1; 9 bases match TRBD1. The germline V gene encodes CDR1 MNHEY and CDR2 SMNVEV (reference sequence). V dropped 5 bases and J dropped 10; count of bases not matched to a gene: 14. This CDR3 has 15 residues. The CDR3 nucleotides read TGTGCCAGCAGTCCCTTAGGAGGGACAGGGTATAGAGCTTTCTTT. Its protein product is CASSPLGGTGYRAFF.

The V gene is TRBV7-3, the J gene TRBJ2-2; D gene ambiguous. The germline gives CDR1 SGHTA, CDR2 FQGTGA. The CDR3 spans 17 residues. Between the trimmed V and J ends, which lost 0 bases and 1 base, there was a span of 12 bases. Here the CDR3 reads CASSLTRFEENTGELFF. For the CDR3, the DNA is TGTGCCAGCAGCTTAACACGTTTCGAGGAGAACACCGGGGAGCTGTTTTTT.

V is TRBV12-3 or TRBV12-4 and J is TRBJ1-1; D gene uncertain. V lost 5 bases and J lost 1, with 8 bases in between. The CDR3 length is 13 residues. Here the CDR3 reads CASSPPGNTEAFF. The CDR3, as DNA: TGTGCCAGCAGTCCCCCAGGGAACACTGAAGCTTTCTTT.

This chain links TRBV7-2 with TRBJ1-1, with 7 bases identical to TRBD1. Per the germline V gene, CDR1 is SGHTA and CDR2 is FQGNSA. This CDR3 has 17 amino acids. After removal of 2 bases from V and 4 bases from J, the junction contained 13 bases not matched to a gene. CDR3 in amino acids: CASSLTGQVLRGTEAFF. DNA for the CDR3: TGTGCCAGCAGCTTAACTGGACAGGTTCTAAGGGGCACTGAAGCTTTCTTT. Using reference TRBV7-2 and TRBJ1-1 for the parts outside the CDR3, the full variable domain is GAGVSQSPSNKVTEKGKDVELRCDPISGHTALYWYRQSLGQGLEFLIYFQGNSAPDKSGLPSDRFSAERTGGSVSTLTIQRTQQEDSAVYLCASSLTGQVLRGTEAFFGQGTRLTVV.

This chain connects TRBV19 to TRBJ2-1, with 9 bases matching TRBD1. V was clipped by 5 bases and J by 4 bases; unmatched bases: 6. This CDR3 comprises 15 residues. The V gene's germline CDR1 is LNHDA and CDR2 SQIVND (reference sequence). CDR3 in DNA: TGTGCCAGTAGTCTGGGACAGGGTTCTTACAATGAGCAGTTCTTC. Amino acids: CASSLGQGSYNEQFF. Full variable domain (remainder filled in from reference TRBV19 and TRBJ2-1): DGGITQSPKYLFRKEGQNVTLSCEQNLNHDAMYWYRQDPGQGLRLIYYSQIVNDFQKGDIAEGYSVSREKKESFPLTVTSAQKNPTAFYLCASSLGQGSYNEQFFGPGTRLTVL.

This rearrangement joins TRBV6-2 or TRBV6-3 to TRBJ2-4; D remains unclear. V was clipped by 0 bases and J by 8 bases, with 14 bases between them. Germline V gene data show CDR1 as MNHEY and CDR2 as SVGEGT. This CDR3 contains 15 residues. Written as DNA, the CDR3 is TGTGCCAGCAGTTACTCGAGCGCCTCTCACGACATTCAGTACTTC. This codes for CASSYSSASHDIQYF.

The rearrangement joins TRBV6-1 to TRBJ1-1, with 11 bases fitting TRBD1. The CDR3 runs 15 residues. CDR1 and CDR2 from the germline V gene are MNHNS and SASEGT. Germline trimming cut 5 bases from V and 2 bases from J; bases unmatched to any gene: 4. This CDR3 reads CASSTDRGRNTEAFF. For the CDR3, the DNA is TGTGCCAGCAGTACGGACAGGGGGCGAAACACTGAAGCTTTCTTT.